Given below is one T cell receptor (beta chain) in context. Its antigen is still unknown. No base quality information exists; no much larger clone differs at one position. V sheds 4 bases and J sheds 9 bases, leaving 10 bases between their ends. Measured from the cysteine to the phenylalanine, the CDR3 is 12 residues long. The read is trimmed to its CDR3 DNA, 36 bases read in frame from base 1. In the germline V gene (reference sequence), CDR1 corresponds to LNHDA and CDR2 to SQIVND. The data were taken from a study of T cells in Graves' hyperthyroidism and ophthalmopathy (dated by TCRdb to 2018 to 2020). For the wider study: Peripheral blood samples were taken at initial diagnosis, before any treatment was given. According to the paper, TCR Vbeta CDR3 sequencing was carried out on approximately 140 peripheral blood samples, which came from about 45 ophthalmopathy, around 74 hyperthyroidism and approximately 17 progressor patients. A discovery cohort of about 95 patients, about 43 with Graves' ophthalmopathy and 55 to 65 with stable Graves' hyperthyroidism, was used to find distinguishing TCR V-J signatures. After blood sampling, hyperthyroidism patients were treated with methimazole at a starting dose of 30 mg daily, and ophthalmopathy patients were treated with high-dose intravenous methylprednisolone. In six Graves' hyperthyroidism patients, the study also compared T-cell repertoires from thyroid tissue with T-cell repertoires from blood. The 100 or so discovery patients were randomly split 7:3 into training and test sets. Whether ophthalmopathy could be predicted prospectively was tested in an independent validation cohort made up of under 20 hyperthyroidism patients plus 17 patients who later progressed to ophthalmopathy. The research as a whole found: In validation, the model predicted progression to ophthalmopathy a median of 6.5 months before onset, with approximately 71% sensitivity and more than 72% specificity. A 13 V-J signature model separated ophthalmopathy from stable hyperthyroidism, with approximately 87% sensitivity and about 81% specificity in cross-validation and 80%/75% in testing. Sample size was not statistically predetermined, and investigators were not blinded to group allocation. Most expanded thyroid clonotypes (frequency above 0.001) were also detected in blood, suggesting blood repertoires may reflect thyroid immune responses.

The TCR beta CDR3 regions were amplified from the RNA transcripts. A first-round RT-PCR of the TCR CDR3 used the HTBI primer set with the Qiagen OneStep RT-PCR kit. Libraries were constructed in a second round of multiplex PCR, after which size selection and purification were performed. Libraries were sequenced paired-end with 100 bp reads on an Illumina HiSeq2000. Per the original workflow: SOAPnuke was used to process the raw data, throwing out any read that contained adapters or uncalled bases, had a mean Phred below 15, or lacked an exact constant-primer or identifier match. High-quality paired reads were merged using COPE v1.2.5, and each unique nucleotide sequence was defined as a clonotype. Clonotypes were aligned to IMGT TRBV, TRBD and TRBJ reference segments using MiTCR v1.1. The analysis included only V-J combinations with a frequency above 0.0001, which together covered roughly 99% of the repertoires. A TCS score was defined as the ratio of F50 (clonal expansion) to E x V (chaos), with BLOSUM62-based TCRdist applied between CDR3 peptides within each V-J. Welch's t-statistics and random forest reduced several hundred V-J features to about 12, which were used in a naive Bayes classifier (R e1071). The public sequencing data were trimmed at Q25 with fastp and processed into clonotypes with MiXCR by TCRdb, which kept only in-frame beta chains. For every CDR3 protein sequence, its rows merge into one entry that carries the most common genes and DNA. Clone size and V and J calls follow TCRdb, not the original study. This sample has 300,000 to 350,000 distinct CDR3 sequences in its table, and more than 11% of those were observed once. Roughly 25% of the sample goes to the ten largest clones.

Stable Graves' hyperthyroidism was defined as no progression to ophthalmopathy during 18 months of follow-up. The hyperthyroidism patients were between 18 and 65 years old and newly diagnosed, with a disease duration of less than 2 months. Any patient with an uncontrolled infection, another autoimmune disease, pregnancy or lactation was excluded. Diagnoses were based on clinical symptoms, serum thyroxine and TRAb, thyroid ultrasound and orbital computed tomography. PBMCs were separated from around 9.1 ml of fresh peripheral blood using Ficoll-Paque density gradient centrifugation. Total RNA was extracted using Trizol reagent, and RNA quality was assessed on an Agilent 2100 Bioanalyzer.

The rearranged chain carries TRBV19 and TRBJ2-1, and the D gene may be TRBD2, 5 bases matching. The sequence was obtained from a woman aged 25-40 years with Graves' hyperthyroidism. The specimen was blood. The CDR3 has the sequence CASSREFGEQFF. Read as DNA, the sequence is TGTGCCAGTAGTAGGGAGTTTGGTGAGCAGTTCTTC.